The clone carrying this TCR beta chain was picked up one time. This specimen belongs to a study of cytomegalovirus exposure and HLA in healthy donors. The PCR used 60 Vbeta and 13 Jbeta primers. Using immunoSEQ multiplex PCR, the repertoire was profiled, and TCRdb retains in-frame clones only, with some absent. The table includes 150,000 to 200,000 clones, 82% detected once. The CDR3 is 15 amino acids. Trimming pared 2 bases from V and 4 bases from J, leaving 14 bases between. Looked up from germline, CDR1 is SGHAT and CDR2 is FQNNGV. The chain has TRBV11-2 and TRBJ1-1; D not resolved. The clonotype originates from a male donor in good health and CMV-seronegative. The material sequenced was PBMCs. The chain's CDR3 is CASSLLFGGSTEAFF. In DNA, the CDR3 is TGTGCCAGCAGCTTACTCTTTGGCGGGTCCACTGAAGCTTTCTTT.